This T cell receptor beta chain was captured in a study of CD8+ T cells in alopecia areata. The CDR3 runs 12 residues. CDR1 is SQVTM, CDR2 ANQGSEA, per germline. Trimming shortened V by 6 bases and J by 1 base, and 9 bases separated the two germline ends. TCR sequencing used cDNA made by reverse transcription of extracted RNA. Measured with immunoSEQ multiplex PCR; TCRdb has only the in-frame clones, and not every one. There are 150,000 or so clones in the sample; around 47% occur only once, and roughly 7.5% lies in the top ten. Lesional scalp punch biopsies and peripheral blood were collected from alopecia areata patients. In the case of this clone: At the DNA level, this CDR3 is encoded by other sequences in the same sample as well.

The chain couples TRBV29-1 to TRBJ1-1; the D gene is possibly TRBD1 (5 bases). Source material: CD4+ T cells sorted from blood. The TCR originated in a human donor with alopecia areata. The DNA of the CDR3 is TGCAGCGTAGATGACAGGAACACTGAAGCTTTCTTT. Translation gives CSVDDRNTEAFF.